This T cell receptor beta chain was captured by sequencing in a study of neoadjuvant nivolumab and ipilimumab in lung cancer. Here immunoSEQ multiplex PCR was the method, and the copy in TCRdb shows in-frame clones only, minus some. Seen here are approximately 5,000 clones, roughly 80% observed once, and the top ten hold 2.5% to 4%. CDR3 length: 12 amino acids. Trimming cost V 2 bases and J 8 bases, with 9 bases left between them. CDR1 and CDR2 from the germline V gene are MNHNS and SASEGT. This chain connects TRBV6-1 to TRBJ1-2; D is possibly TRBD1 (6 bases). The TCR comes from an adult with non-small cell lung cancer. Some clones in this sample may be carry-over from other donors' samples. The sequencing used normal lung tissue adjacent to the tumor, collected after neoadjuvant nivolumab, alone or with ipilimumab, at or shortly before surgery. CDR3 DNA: TGTGCCAGCAGTGAAACAGGGAGAGGCTACACCTTC. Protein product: CASSETGRGYTF.